These 16 T cell receptor beta chains were sequenced from one sample in a study of blood T cell repertoires in COVID-19. Produced via immunoSEQ multiplex PCR; TCRdb's table is partial and in-frame only. Seen here are over 150,000 clones, less than 85% observed once, and the top ten hold 5.5% to 7.5%. Sequencing was performed on peripheral blood. All receptors derive from a human donor in a cohort sampled during active COVID-19.

This sequence joins TRBV19 and TRBJ1-6, with D possibly TRBD1 on 6 matching bases. Trimming pared 4 bases from V and 9 bases from J, leaving 16 bases between. The CDR3 contains 15 residues. CDR1 and CDR2 (germline): LNHDA, SQIVND (reference sequence). CDR3 region: CASSRGPSEGSPLHF. The CDR3 coding sequence is TGTGCCAGTAGTAGGGGGCCATCCGAAGGTTCACCCCTCCACTTT.

The rearrangement joins TRBV5-1 to TRBJ2-7, with TRBD1 as a possible D gene (6 bases). V was shortened by 3 bases and J by 1 base, with 8 bases between the two germline ends. Germline V gene lookup returns CDR1 SGHRS and CDR2 YFSETQ. This CDR3 spans 13 amino acids. The CDR3 DNA reads as TGCGCCAGCAGCTACGACAGGTCCTACGAGCAGTACTTC. It specifies CASSYDRSYEQYF.

The chain recombines TRBV6-5 with TRBJ1-2; 10 positions match TRBD1. Germline CDR1 and CDR2: MNHEY and SVGAGI. V lost 0 bases to trimming and J lost 4 bases; unmatched junction nucleotides: 2. The CDR3 contains 15 residues. This CDR3 reads CASSYSTGGSYGYTF. As DNA, the CDR3 is TGTGCCAGCAGTTACTCGACAGGGGGCTCCTATGGCTACACCTTC.

As concerns this clone: Distinct nucleotide sequences in the sample also encode this CDR3. The chain combines TRBV7-2 with TRBJ2-1, with 12 positions matching TRBD2. The CDR3 runs to 16 residues. Germline-derived CDR1 and CDR2 are SGHTA and FQGNSA. J was trimmed by 2 bases and V by 4 bases; bases with no gene match: 3. The CDR3 reads CASSSLAGGTYNEQFF. The CDR3 DNA reads TGTGCCAGCAGCTCACTAGCGGGGGGCACCTACAATGAGCAGTTCTTC.

The chain couples TRBV5-3 to TRBJ1-1; no definite D call. TRBV5-3 falls under the ORF class, with uncertain function. V lost 2 bases and J 1 base, leaving 9 bases between the germline ends. CDR3 size: 14 residues. The CDR3 DNA reads as TGTGCCAGAAGCTTTCACACCCAGAACACTGAAGCTTTCTTT. It specifies CARSFHTQNTEAFF.

The chain is built from TRBV7-2 and TRBJ1-1; D is unresolved. The CDR3 loop spans 13 amino acids. The V and J ends lost 2 bases and 8 bases respectively, with 12 bases between them. Germline CDR1 and CDR2: SGHTA and FQGNSA. This CDR3 reads CASSLYTRNEAFF. CDR3 in DNA: TGTGCCAGCAGCTTATACACCAGAAACGAAGCTTTCTTT.

The CDR3 DNA sequence: TGTGCCAGCAGCCTGACTTATCATCAGCCCCAGCATTTT. Amino acid sequence: CASSLTYHQPQHF. This chain joins TRBV27 and TRBJ1-5; the D is unclear. V dropped 6 bases and J dropped 5 bases, with 11 bases sitting between them. Germline V lookup: CDR1 MNHEY, CDR2 SMNVEV (reference sequence). CDR3 length equals 13 residues.

This rearrangement joins TRBV2 to TRBJ1-1; D is perhaps TRBD1 (5 bases). Germline V gives CDR1 SNHLY, CDR2 FYNNEI. Trimming took off 8 bases at V and 3 bases at J, with 13 bases between the two ends. The CDR3 spans 13 residues. The CDR3 reads CASYSGWDTEAFF. In nucleotides, the CDR3 is TGTGCCAGCTATTCAGGGTGGGACACTGAAGCTTTCTTT.

This clone was observed a handful of times. V and J are TRBV9 and TRBJ1-2, with a tentative D call TRBD1 (6 bases). This CDR3 has 12 amino acids. Germline CDR1 reads SGDLS; CDR2 reads YYNGEE. V was cut by 0 bases and J by 10 bases, with 10 bases left in between. The CDR3 sequence is CASSVEGGAYTF. The CDR3 DNA sequence: TGTGCCAGCAGCGTAGAAGGGGGTGCCTACACCTTC.

Comments on this clone: The same CDR3 can be traced to other DNA sequences in this sample. The chain couples TRBV5-1 to TRBJ1-2, with D uncertain. This CDR3 contains 13 residues. CDR1 SGHRS and CDR2 YFSETQ come from the germline V gene. Trimming cost V 0 bases and J 2 bases, with 5 bases left between them. The CDR3 DNA is TGCGCCAGCAGCTTGGACACGAACTATGGCTACACCTTC. Translated: CASSLDTNYGYTF.

The chain uses TRBV6-1 and TRBJ2-6; no definite D call. Germline CDR1 reads MNHNS; CDR2 reads SASEGT. The CDR3 is 17 amino acids. V shed 3 bases and J shed 1 base, with 13 bases lying between them. CDR3 amino acids: CASSDQARRSGANVLTF. DNA of the CDR3: TGTGCCAGCAGTGATCAGGCCCGACGTTCTGGGGCCAACGTCCTGACTTTC.

The J gene is TRBJ2-7, the V gene TRBV5-8, with 13 bases fitting TRBD2. Looked up from germline, CDR1 is SGHTS and CDR2 is YDEGEE. The CDR3 sequence is 16 residues long. V lost 2 bases and J lost 0; bases outside the gene matches: 2. The CDR3 is CASSLGLAGDSYEQYF. CDR3 in DNA: TGTGCCAGCAGCTTAGGACTAGCGGGGGACTCCTACGAGCAGTACTTC.

The V and J genes are TRBV25-1 and TRBJ2-2, with TRBD1 matching over 9 bases. CDR3 size: 15 residues. V shed 3 bases and J 4 bases; nucleotides not matched to a gene: 3. Germline V CDR1 and CDR2: MGHDK, SYGVNS. CDR3 bases: TGTGCCAGCAGTGATCGGGGACAGGGCACCGGGGAGCTGTTTTTT. Translating it yields CASSDRGQGTGELFF.

The chain recombines TRBV27 with TRBJ2-3; 7 bases align to TRBD2. CDR3 size: 15 residues. The junction had 6 bases not matched to a gene; V was cut back by 4 bases and J by 2 bases. Germline CDR1 reads MNHEY; CDR2 reads SMNVEV (reference sequence). CDR3 loop: CASSSGTIYTDTQYF. In nucleotides, the CDR3 is TGTGCCAGCAGTTCAGGGACTATCTACACAGATACGCAGTATTTT.

V usage is TRBV5-1 and J usage is TRBJ2-3, with TRBD1 matching 7 bases. Germline V gene lookup returns CDR1 SGHRS and CDR2 YFSETQ. The CDR3 consists of 19 residues. Trimming cost V 1 base and J 2 bases; bases outside gene matches: 16. The CDR3 is CASSLHQLLLGTATDTQYF. DNA of the CDR3: TGCGCCAGCAGCTTGCACCAATTGTTACTGGGGACAGCCACAGATACGCAGTATTTT.

The chain links TRBV13 to TRBJ1-1, with D tentatively TRBD1 (6 bases). The CDR3 totals 15 residues. V gave up 0 bases and J gave up 7 bases, with 15 bases separating them. CDR1 and CDR2 (germline): PRHDT, FYEKMQ (reference sequence). In DNA, the CDR3 is TGTGCCAGCAGCTTAGGAGGGCAGGGGTATGGTGAAGCTTTCTTT. Translating gives CASSLGGQGYGEAFF. The complete variable domain, with remaining parts taken from reference TRBV13 and TRBJ1-1, reads AAGVIQSPRHLIKEKRETATLKCYPIPRHDTVYWYQQGPGQDPQFLISFYEKMQSDKGSIPDRFSAQQFSDYHSELNMSSLELGDSALYFCASSLGGQGYGEAFFGQGTRLTVV.